Listed below are T cell receptor beta chains from one sample, sequenced in a study of blood T cell repertoires in COVID-19. The protocol was immunoSEQ multiplex PCR, while the TCRdb copy is restricted to in-frame clones and leaves out a portion. Of 55,000 to 80,000 clones listed, roughly 83% are singletons. Sequencing was done on a sample of peripheral blood. These receptors all stem from a woman aged 80 or older with acute or convalescent COVID-19. CDR3s include the opening cysteine and the closing phenylalanine or tryptophan. The D gene is left open where the match is weak. Clone size appears in some rows only: once, few, many, or a class for an expanded clone.

abundance,d_gene,v_gene,j_gene,len,CDR3nt,CDR3aa
NA,TRBD1,TRBV5-1,TRBJ2-5,17,TGCGCCAGCAGCTTGCAGGGGGCTGGACCGCCCGAAGAGACCCAGTACTTC,CASSLQGAGPPEETQYF
NA,TRBD1,TRBV6-5,TRBJ1-1,14,TGTGCCAGCAGATTGGACAGGGCGAACACTGAAGCTTTCTTT,CASRLDRANTEAFF
NA,NA,TRBV19,TRBJ2-1,15,TGTGCCAGTAGTCTTCGGGGAGTGGGGTACAATGAGCAGTTCTTC,CASSLRGVGYNEQFF
once,NA,TRBV25-1,TRBJ1-2,13,TGTGCCAGCAGTGACACAGGGCGGTATGGCTACACCTTC,CASSDTGRYGYTF
NA,TRBD1,TRBV6-5,TRBJ1-1,14,TGTGCCAGCAAACAACAGGGGAAGGGCACTGAAGCTTTCTTT,CASKQQGKGTEAFF
NA,NA,TRBV29-1,TRBJ2-3,15,TGCAGCGTTGAAAAAGGGACACCCTCAACAGATACGCAGTATTTT,CSVEKGTPSTDTQYF
NA,NA,TRBV5-1,TRBJ1-6,15,TGCGCCAGCAGCTTGGGTGCAGGGATTGATTCACCCCTCCACTTT,CASSLGAGIDSPLHF
NA,NA,TRBV6-1,TRBJ2-7,13,TGTGCCAGCAGTGAAATCACAATTTACGAGCAGTACTTC,CASSEITIYEQYF
NA,TRBD1,TRBV11-3,TRBJ2-7,15,TGTGCCAGCAGCTTACGGGGACAGGGGGCAGGGGAGCAGTACTTC,CASSLRGQGAGEQYF
NA,TRBD1,TRBV27,TRBJ1-4,17,TGTGCCAGCAGAACGACAGGGGGCGTCAGCTTCGGTGAAAAACTGTTTTTT,CASRTTGGVSFGEKLFF
NA,NA,TRBV19,TRBJ2-3,16,TGTGCCAGTAGTATAGAGAAGGGGACTAGCACAGATACGCAGTATTTT,CASSIEKGTSTDTQYF
few,NA,TRBV6-5,TRBJ1-2,14,TGTGCCAGCAGTCCAAGAGAGAAAAACTATGGCTACACCTTC,CASSPREKNYGYTF
NA,NA,TRBV12-3/TRBV12-4,TRBJ1-1,13,TGTGCCAGCAGTTCCTCAGGGTCCACTGAAGCTTTCTTT,CASSSSGSTEAFF
NA,NA,TRBV4-2,TRBJ1-2,13,TGTGCCAGCAGCCAAGCAGATTTCTATGGCTACACCTTC,CASSQADFYGYTF
NA,NA,TRBV28,TRBJ2-7,16,TGTGCCAGCAGTTTAGGTTGGACAGTTCATCCCTACGAGCAGTACTTC,CASSLGWTVHPYEQYF
once,TRBD2,TRBV4-1,TRBJ2-2,19,TGCGCCAGCAGCCAAGATTGGTCTAGCGGGAGACTTGAGGGCGGGGAGCTGTTTTTT,CASSQDWSSGRLEGGELFF